Listed below are T cell receptor beta chains from one sample, sequenced in a study of T cell changes during pregnancy in multiple sclerosis. The data were produced by immunoSEQ multiplex PCR, yet TCRdb's version contains in-frame clones alone and is incomplete. The sample has around 72,000 clones, 91% seen once; the top ten hold around 0.7%. The sample here was peripheral blood, taken in the third trimester of pregnancy. The receptors here all came from a female donor in good health, enrolled as a control in a pregnancy study. CDR3s include the opening cysteine and the closing phenylalanine or tryptophan. A D gene is named only where the DNA matches it firmly. Clone sizes are given selectively: once, few, many, or a class where the clone is expanded.

V	J	D	size	DNA	CDR3
TRBV5-4	TRBJ2-5	NA	NA	TGTGCCAGCAGCAGAGGCTCCCCAGAGACCCAGTACTTC	CASSRGSPETQYF
TRBV5-1	TRBJ1-2	NA	NA	TGCGCCAGCAGCTCCCGGACAGTTAACAGTAACTATGGCTACACCTTC	CASSSRTVNSNYGYTF
TRBV7-6	TRBJ2-2	TRBD1	NA	TGTGCCAGCAGCTTAGTAGGGACAGCGAACACCGGGGAGCTGTTTTTT	CASSLVGTANTGELFF
TRBV28	TRBJ1-4	NA	NA	TGTGCCAGCAGTCCAATGGGACTACGCGCCCTTAGAGAAAAACTGTTTTTT	CASSPMGLRALREKLFF
TRBV5-8	TRBJ2-5	NA	NA	TGTGCCAGCAGCGGCGGCGCCCGCCAAGAGACCCAGTACTTC	CASSGGARQETQYF
TRBV19	TRBJ2-5	TRBD1	NA	TGTGCCAGCACCACAGGGGCCTCCGACGGAGAGACCCAGTACTTC	CASTTGASDGETQYF
TRBV5-1	TRBJ1-1	NA	NA	TGCGCCAGCAGCCTCGGTCCGTCCAACACTGAAGCTTTCTTT	CASSLGPSNTEAFF
TRBV28	TRBJ2-5	NA	NA	TGTGCCACCAGTTCGACTCCACAAGAGACCCAGTACTTC	CATSSTPQETQYF
TRBV27	TRBJ1-6	TRBD1	NA	TGTGCCAGCAGTTTTTTGGGGACAGGGGCTTCACCCCTCCACTTT	CASSFLGTGASPLHF
TRBV7-2	TRBJ1-2	TRBD1	NA	TGTGCCAGCAGCCTCACCGGGACAGGGATCTATGGCTACACCTTC	CASSLTGTGIYGYTF
TRBV30	TRBJ2-3	TRBD2	NA	TGTGCCTGGACCTCGGGACTAGCGGTCACAGATACGCAGTATTTT	CAWTSGLAVTDTQYF
TRBV28	TRBJ1-2	TRBD1	few	TGTGCCAGCAGTTCGCCCGGACAGGGACGTCACTATGGCTACACCTTC	CASSSPGQGRHYGYTF
TRBV5-6	TRBJ1-1	NA	once	TGTGCCAGCAGCTTACCCACCGTTTCAGGAGGAGGAGTGGTGAATGAAGCTTTCTTT	CASSLPTVSGGGVVNEAFF
TRBV28	TRBJ1-5	TRBD1	NA	TGTGCCAGCAGAACAACAGGGGAGCTTCAGCCCCAGCATTTT	CASRTTGELQPQHF
TRBV27	TRBJ1-5	NA	NA	TGTGCCAGCAGTAGGCAGGCCTCTAATCAGCCCCAGCATTTT	CASSRQASNQPQHF